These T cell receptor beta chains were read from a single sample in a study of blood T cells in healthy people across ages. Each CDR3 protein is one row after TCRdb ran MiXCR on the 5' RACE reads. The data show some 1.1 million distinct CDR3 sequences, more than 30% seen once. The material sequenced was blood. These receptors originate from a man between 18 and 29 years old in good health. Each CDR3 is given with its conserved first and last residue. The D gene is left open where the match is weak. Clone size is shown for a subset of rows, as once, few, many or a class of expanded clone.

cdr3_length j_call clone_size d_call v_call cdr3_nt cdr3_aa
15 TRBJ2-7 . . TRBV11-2 TGTGCCAGCAGCTTATATCCAGGGACCTCCTACGAGCAGTACTTC CASSLYPGTSYEQYF
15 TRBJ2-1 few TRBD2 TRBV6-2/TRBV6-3 TGTGCCAGCAGTTCACTAGCGGACTCCTACAATGAGCAGTTCTTC CASSSLADSYNEQFF
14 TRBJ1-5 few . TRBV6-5 TGTGCCAGCAGTTCAGGGGTTAGCAATCAGCCCCAGCATTTT CASSSGVSNQPQHF
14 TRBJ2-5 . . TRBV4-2 TGTGCCAGCAGCCAAAGGAGCGGCCAAGAGACCCAGTACTTC CASSQRSGQETQYF
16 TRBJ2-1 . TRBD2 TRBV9 TGTGCCAGCAGCGTAGCTTTCCCTAGCGGGGACAATGAGCAGTTCTTC CASSVAFPSGDNEQFF
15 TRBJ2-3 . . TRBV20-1 TGCAGTGCTAGAGATAGGGGGACTTACACAGATACGCAGTATTTT CSARDRGTYTDTQYF
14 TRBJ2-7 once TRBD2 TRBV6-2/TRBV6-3 TGTGCCAGCAGTTTCCAACTAGCGGGGTACGAGCAGTACTTC CASSFQLAGYEQYF
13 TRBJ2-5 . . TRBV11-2 TGTGCCAGCAGCTCTGCAGCTGGGGAGACCCAGTACTTC CASSSAAGETQYF
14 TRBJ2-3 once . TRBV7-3 TGTGTCAGCAGCTCCGGACGGCACACAGATACGCAGTATTTT CVSSSGRHTDTQYF
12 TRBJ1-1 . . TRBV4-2 TGTGTCAGCAGCCAGATTCACTATGAAGCTTTCTTT CVSSQIHYEAFF
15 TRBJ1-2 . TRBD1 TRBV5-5 TGTGCCAGCAGCTCGCAGGGACAGACCGATTTCGGCTACACCTTC CASSSQGQTDFGYTF
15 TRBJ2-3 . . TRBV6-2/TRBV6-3 TGTGCCAGCAGCTCCAGGGGACGGGACACAGATACGCAGTATTTT CASSSRGRDTDTQYF
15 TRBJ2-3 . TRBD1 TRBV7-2 TGTGCCAGCAGCTTTCAGGGGGCCTACACAGATACGCAGTATTTT CASSFQGAYTDTQYF
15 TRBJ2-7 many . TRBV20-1 TGCAGTGCTAGAACCGGGACAACCAGGACCTACGAGCAGTACTTC CSARTGTTRTYEQYF
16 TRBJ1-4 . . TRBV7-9 TGTGCCAGCAGCCCGCCGGGCTATCTTCGAGGGGAAAAACTGTTTTTT CASSPPGYLRGEKLFF
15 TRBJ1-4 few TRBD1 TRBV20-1 TGCAGTGCTAGAGTGGGGACAGCAACTAATGAAAAACTGTTTTTT CSARVGTATNEKLFF
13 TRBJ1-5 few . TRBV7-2 TGTGCCAGCAGCTTGCTAAGGGGCCAGCCCCAGCATTTT CASSLLRGQPQHF
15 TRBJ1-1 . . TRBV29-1 TGCAGCGTTGAAGATCTTGTGGGGCTGAACACTGAAGCTTTCTTT CSVEDLVGLNTEAFF
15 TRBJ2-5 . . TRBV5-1 TGCGCCAGCAGCTTGGCCCCAAGACCGCCCGAAGAGCAGTACTTC CASSLAPRPPEEQYF
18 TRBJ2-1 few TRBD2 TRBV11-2 TGTGCCAGCAGCTTAGACCCCGGGACTAGCATCATCCGCCATGAGCAGTTCTTC CASSLDPGTSIIRHEQFF
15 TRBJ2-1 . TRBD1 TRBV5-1 TGCGCCAGCAGCTTGGGAGACAGGGTTTTCAATGAGCAGTTCTTC CASSLGDRVFNEQFF
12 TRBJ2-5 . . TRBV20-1 TGCAGTGCTAGAGGACCCGACAGCCGGCAGTACTTC CSARGPDSRQYF